This TCR beta chain is drawn from a study of T-cell memory formation after mild COVID-19. Study results and limitations: For contracting clones, CD4+ ones sat mainly in CM and EM, CD8+ in EMRA.

Trimming pared 5 bases from V and 3 bases from J, leaving 17 bases between. The CDR3 has 15 amino acids. Per the germline V gene, CDR1 is SGHNT and CDR2 is YENEEA. TCRalpha and TCRbeta libraries used 5'RACE with constant-segment primers and UMIs. TCRdb re-called the 5' RACE reads with MiXCR, one entry per CDR3 protein. The profile covers about 160,000 distinct CDR3 sequences, with 31% appearing a single time and 12% taken by the ten largest. Note on this clonotype: Its antigen remains unknown.

Input material: PBMCs or a T cell subset sorted from them (not recorded which). The clonotype originates from an adult woman who had mild COVID-19 (a few samples of this study predate the infection). Cell type and time point are not known. The chain carries TRBV11-3 and TRBJ2-7, with no clear D. The CDR3 sequence is CASSPRPPILYEQYF. The CDR3 DNA follows: TGTGCCAGCAGCCCCCGACCGCCTATTCTCTACGAGCAGTACTTC.